A single sample is the source of the 6 T cell receptor beta chains below, sequenced in a study of blood T cell repertoires in COVID-19. Some clones are missing from TCRdb's copy, which holds only in-frame ones; the method was immunoSEQ multiplex PCR. The sample has about 46,000 clones; approximately 83% are singletons. The sequencing input was peripheral blood. The receptors originated from a human donor in a cohort sampled during active COVID-19. The donor label of this sample is uncertain.

The chain links TRBV7-6 to TRBJ2-1, with TRBD2 identical over 9 bases. The CDR3 is 20 residues long. From germline, CDR1 is SGHVS and CDR2 FNYEAQ. The V segment lost 5 bases and the J segment 0 bases; nucleotides outside the gene matches: 17. This CDR3 reads CASSAPSGETLPISYNEQFF. The CDR3, as DNA: TGTGCCAGCAGCGCACCTAGCGGGGAGACCCTACCGATCTCCTACAATGAGCAGTTCTTC. Using reference TRBV7-6 and TRBJ2-1 for the parts outside the CDR3, the full variable domain is GAGVSQSPRYKVTKRGQDVALRCDPISGHVSLYWYRQALGQGPEFLTYFNYEAQQDKSGLPNDRFSAERPEGSISTLTIQRTEQRDSAMYRCASSAPSGETLPISYNEQFFGPGTRLTVL.

V is TRBV19 and J is TRBJ1-5; 8 nucleotides match TRBD1. V lost 6 bases, J lost 4 bases, and 5 bases stayed unmatched. Per germline, CDR1 LNHDA and CDR2 SQIVND (reference sequence). The CDR3 extends over 14 amino acids. The CDR3 spells CASSTDRVNQPQHF. The CDR3, as DNA: TGTGCCAGTAGCACGGACAGGGTTAATCAGCCCCAGCATTTT.

This rearrangement joins TRBV27 to TRBJ2-5, with D perhaps matching TRBD1 (6 bases). CDR3 length: 13 residues. Germline CDR1 reads MNHEY; CDR2 reads SMNVEV (reference sequence). V dropped 3 bases and J dropped 5 bases, with 10 bases sitting between them. Here the CDR3 DNA reads TGTGCCAGCAGTTTTGGGGGCACCGAGACCCAGTACTTC. It codes for CASSFGGTETQYF.

The V and J genes are TRBV6-5 and TRBJ1-2, with TRBD1 identical over 10 bases. This CDR3 spans 14 amino acids. Germline CDR1 reads MNHEY; CDR2 reads SVGAGI. V lost 6 bases to trimming and J lost 7 bases; unmatched junction nucleotides: 8. The chain's CDR3 is CASRRDRGSRGYTF. In DNA, the CDR3 is TGTGCCAGCAGAAGGGACAGGGGCTCTCGTGGCTACACCTTC.

CDR3 sequence (DNA): TGTGCCAGCAGTTTATCCCAGGGGGCGAGGGAAAAACTGTTTTTT. Protein sequence: CASSLSQGAREKLFF. The chain joins TRBV28 to TRBJ1-4; the match to TRBD1 covers 8 bases. From germline, CDR1 is MDHEN and CDR2 SYDVKM. CDR3 length equals 15 residues. J was trimmed by 8 bases and V by 1 base; bases with no gene match: 6.

The rearrangement links TRBV27 to TRBJ2-7; D is possibly TRBD1 (5 bases). CDR1 and CDR2 from the germline V gene are MNHEY and SMNVEV (reference sequence). The CDR3 spans 19 residues. V lost 3 bases, J lost 4 bases, and 28 bases lay in between. CDR3 sequence reads: CASSFSRVFGRDIKYEQYF. For the CDR3, the DNA is TGTGCCAGCAGTTTCTCACGGGTCTTTGGCAGGGATATCAAGTACGAGCAGTACTTC.